These 9 T cell receptor beta chains came from one sample sequenced in a study of CDR3 diversity in severe acne. TCRdb recomputed calls from the PCR reads with MiXCR, one row per CDR3 protein. The table records about 100,000 distinct CDR3 sequences, 51% of them present only once. Sequencing was carried out using blood. All receptors derive from a male donor with acne.

The gene calls are TRBV2 and TRBJ1-3; TRBD1 aligns across 10 bases. This CDR3 has 14 residues. The junction had 4 bases not matched to a gene; V was cut back by 11 bases and J by 0 bases. CDR1 is SNHLY and CDR2 is FYNNEI in the germline V gene. The CDR3 sequence is CACGQGDSGNTIYF. The CDR3 bases are TGTGCCTGTGGACAGGGGGACTCTGGAAACACCATATATTTT.

The chain uses TRBV5-6 and TRBJ2-2; no reliable D call. CDR3 length: 15 amino acids. Looked up from germline, CDR1 is SGHDT and CDR2 is YYEEEE. The V end lost 3 bases, the J end lost 4 bases, and 13 bases lay between the germline ends. The CDR3 DNA reads TGTGCCAGCAGCTCAAGCCCGGGCCCCACCGGGGAGCTGTTTTTT. Translated, it gives CASSSSPGPTGELFF.

As to this clonotype: A much larger clonotype is one base distant, so this may be a read error. The chain links TRBV2 to TRBJ1-5; a weak D match, TRBD1 (6 bases). This CDR3 region has 17 residues. Per the germline V gene, CDR1 is SNHLY and CDR2 is FYNNEI. CDR3 loop: CASGEGGGRAYNQPQHF. The CDR3 DNA is TGTGCCAGCGGTGAGGGGGGGGGCAGGGCCTACAATCAGCCCCAGCATTTT.

The genes are TRBV15 and TRBJ1-5, with D unclear. The CDR3 consists of 15 residues. Germline lookup yields CDR1 LNHNV and CDR2 YYDKDF (reference sequence). The V gene lost 3 bases and the J gene lost 0 bases, with 9 bases spanning the gap. CDR3 DNA sequence: TGTGCCACCAGCAGGTACACTAATAGCAATCAGCCCCAGCATTTT. This translates into CATSRYTNSNQPQHF.

Of note for this clonotype: No conserved phenylalanine or tryptophan is present at the end of the CDR3, so a read error is the likely explanation. The rearrangement links TRBV7-9 to TRBJ2-7; TRBD1 might be the D (5 bases). The V gene's germline CDR1 is SEHNR and CDR2 FQNEAQ (reference sequence). V lost 3 bases and J lost 5, with 8 bases in between. The CDR3 length is 12 residues. CDR3 nucleotides: TGTGCCAGCAGCTTCACAGGAGACGAGCAGTACCTC. Translation gives CASSFTGDEQYL.

The gene calls are TRBV5-6 and TRBJ2-5; the match to TRBD2 covers 7 bases. Germline loops: CDR1 SGHDT, CDR2 YYEEEE. The J segment lost 2 bases and the V segment lost 2 bases, leaving 6 bases of the junction unmatched. The CDR3 is made up of 15 amino acids. The CDR3 DNA is TGTGCCAGCAGCTTCACTAGCGCAAATCAAGAGACCCAGTACTTC. Residues: CASSFTSANQETQYF.

The V gene is TRBV2, the J gene TRBJ2-7, with D maybe TRBD2 (5 bases). V was clipped by 3 bases and J by 3 bases, with 9 bases between them. Germline V gives CDR1 SNHLY, CDR2 FYNNEI. This CDR3 has 13 residues. In DNA, the CDR3 is TGTGCCAGCAGTGACGACTATGGCTACGAGCAGTACTTC. Translation: CASSDDYGYEQYF.

This chain links TRBV28 with TRBJ1-5, with a possible D match to TRBD1 (5 bases). The CDR3 runs to 14 residues. Germline CDR1 is MDHEN and CDR2 is SYDVKM. V lost 10 bases and J lost 12, with 25 bases in between. Written as DNA, the CDR3 is TGTGCCACCGAGCAAGGGGTTCCTCGTGGATTCCAGCATTTT. It specifies CATEQGVPRGFQHF.

This clonotype was found once. The V and J genes are TRBV29-1 and TRBJ2-7; D might be TRBD1 (6 bases). Per the germline V gene, CDR1 is SQVTM and CDR2 is ANQGSEA. The ends were cut back, 1 base at V and 2 bases at J, with 15 bases in the middle. This CDR3 has 15 residues. The CDR3 spells CSVEGGRGSPYEQYF. The CDR3 nucleotides are TGCAGCGTTGAAGGGGGCAGGGGTTCTCCCTACGAGCAGTACTTC.